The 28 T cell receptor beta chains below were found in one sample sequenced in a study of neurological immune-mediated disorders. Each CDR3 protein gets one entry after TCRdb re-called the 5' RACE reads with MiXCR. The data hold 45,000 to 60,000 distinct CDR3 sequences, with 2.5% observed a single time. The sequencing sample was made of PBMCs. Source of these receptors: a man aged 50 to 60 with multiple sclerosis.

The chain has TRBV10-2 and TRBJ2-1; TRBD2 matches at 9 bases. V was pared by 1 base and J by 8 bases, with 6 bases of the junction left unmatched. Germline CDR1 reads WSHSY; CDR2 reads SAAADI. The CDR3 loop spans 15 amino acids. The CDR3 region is CASSEWRGGLDEQFF. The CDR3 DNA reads TGCGCCAGCAGTGAGTGGCGGGGGGGCCTCGATGAGCAGTTCTTC.

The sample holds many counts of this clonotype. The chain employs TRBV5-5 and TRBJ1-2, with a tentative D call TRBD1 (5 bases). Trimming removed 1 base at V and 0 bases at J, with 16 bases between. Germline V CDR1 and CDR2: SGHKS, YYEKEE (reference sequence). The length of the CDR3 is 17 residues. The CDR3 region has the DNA TGTGCCAGCAGCTTGTCACAGGCAGTGGGTGCTAACTATGGCTACACCTTC. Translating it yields CASSLSQAVGANYGYTF.

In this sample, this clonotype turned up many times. The CDR3 loop is CASSQDIQAQETQYF. The CDR3 nucleotides are TGTGCCAGCAGCCAAGACATACAGGCACAAGAGACCCAGTACTTC. The gene calls are TRBV3-1 and TRBJ2-5; TRBD1 might be the D (5 bases). The CDR3 runs to 15 residues. CDR1 and CDR2 (germline): LGHDT, YNNKEL (reference sequence). Trimming left V 0 bases short and J 2 bases short, with 10 bases between.

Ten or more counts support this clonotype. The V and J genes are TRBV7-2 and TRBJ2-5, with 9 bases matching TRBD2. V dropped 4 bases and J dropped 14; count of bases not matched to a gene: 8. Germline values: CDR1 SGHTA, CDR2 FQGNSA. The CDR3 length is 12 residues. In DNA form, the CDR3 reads TGTGCCAGCAGCTACGCTAGCGGGGCCCGCTACTTC. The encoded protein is CASSYASGARYF.

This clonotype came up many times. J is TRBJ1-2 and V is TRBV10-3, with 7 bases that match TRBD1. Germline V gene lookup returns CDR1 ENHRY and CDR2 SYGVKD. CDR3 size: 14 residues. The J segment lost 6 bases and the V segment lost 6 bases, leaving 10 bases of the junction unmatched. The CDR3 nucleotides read TGTGCCATCAGCGGCTACCAGGGGGACGATGGCTACACCTTC. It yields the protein CAISGYQGDDGYTF.

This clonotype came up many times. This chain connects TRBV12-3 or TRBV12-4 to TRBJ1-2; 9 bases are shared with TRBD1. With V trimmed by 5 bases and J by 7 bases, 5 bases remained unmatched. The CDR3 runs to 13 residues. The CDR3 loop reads CASSPTGGRGYTF. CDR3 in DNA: TGTGCCAGCAGTCCAACAGGGGGCCGTGGCTACACCTTC.

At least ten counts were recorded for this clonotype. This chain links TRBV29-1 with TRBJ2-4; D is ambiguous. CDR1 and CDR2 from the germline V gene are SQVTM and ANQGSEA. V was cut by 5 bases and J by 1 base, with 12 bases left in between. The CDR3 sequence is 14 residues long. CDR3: CSVRATLAKNIQYF. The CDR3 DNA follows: TGCAGCGTTCGGGCGACCCTGGCCAAAAACATTCAGTACTTC.

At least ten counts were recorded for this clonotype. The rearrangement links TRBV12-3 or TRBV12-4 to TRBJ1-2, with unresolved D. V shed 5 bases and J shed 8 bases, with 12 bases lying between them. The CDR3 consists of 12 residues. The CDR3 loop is CASSRQTGGYTF. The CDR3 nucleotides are TGTGCCAGCAGTCGCCAAACCGGGGGCTACACCTTC.

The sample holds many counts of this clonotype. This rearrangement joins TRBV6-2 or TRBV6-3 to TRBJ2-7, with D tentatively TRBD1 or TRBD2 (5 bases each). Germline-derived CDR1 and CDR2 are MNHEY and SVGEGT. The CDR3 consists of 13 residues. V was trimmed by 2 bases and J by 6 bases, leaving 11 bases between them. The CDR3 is CASSYRDSGEQYF. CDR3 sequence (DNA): TGTGCCAGCAGTTACCGAGACAGCGGCGAGCAGTACTTC.

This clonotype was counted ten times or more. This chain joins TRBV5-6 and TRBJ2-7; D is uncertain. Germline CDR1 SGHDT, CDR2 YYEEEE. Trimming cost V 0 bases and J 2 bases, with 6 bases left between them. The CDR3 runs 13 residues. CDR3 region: CASSLGGTYEQYF. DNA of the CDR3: TGTGCCAGCAGCTTGGGGGGTACCTACGAGCAGTACTTC.

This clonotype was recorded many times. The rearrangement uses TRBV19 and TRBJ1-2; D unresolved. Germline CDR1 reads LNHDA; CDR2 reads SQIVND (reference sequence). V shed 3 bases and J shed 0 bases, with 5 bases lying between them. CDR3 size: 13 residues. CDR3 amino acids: CASSMGTNYGYTF. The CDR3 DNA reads TGTGCCAGTAGTATGGGAACTAACTATGGCTACACCTTC.

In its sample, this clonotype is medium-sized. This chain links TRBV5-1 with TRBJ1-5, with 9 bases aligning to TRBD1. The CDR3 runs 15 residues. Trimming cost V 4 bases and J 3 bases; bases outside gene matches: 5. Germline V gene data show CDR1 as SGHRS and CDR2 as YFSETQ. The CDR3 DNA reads TGCGCCAGCAGCCTAGGACAGGGGCTCAATCAGCCCCAGCATTTT. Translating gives CASSLGQGLNQPQHF.

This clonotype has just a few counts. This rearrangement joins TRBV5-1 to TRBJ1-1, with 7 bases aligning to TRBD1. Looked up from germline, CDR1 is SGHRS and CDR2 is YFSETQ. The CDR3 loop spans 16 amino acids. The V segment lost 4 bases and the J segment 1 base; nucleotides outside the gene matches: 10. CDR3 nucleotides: TGCGCCAGCAGCCTTCGGGAGGGGGCGGGGAACACTGAAGCTTTCTTT. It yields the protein CASSLREGAGNTEAFF. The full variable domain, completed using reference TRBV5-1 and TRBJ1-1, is KAGVTQTPRYLIKTRGQQVTLSCSPISGHRSVSWYQQTPGQGLQFLFEYFSETQRNKGNFPGRFSGRQFSNSRSEMNVSTLELGDSALYLCASSLREGAGNTEAFFGQGTRLTVV.

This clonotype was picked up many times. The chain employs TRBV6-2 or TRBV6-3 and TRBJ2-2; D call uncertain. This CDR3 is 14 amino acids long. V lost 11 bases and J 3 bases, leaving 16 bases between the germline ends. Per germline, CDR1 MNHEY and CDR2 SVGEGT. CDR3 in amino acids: CAAGSRWDTGELFF. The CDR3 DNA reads TGTGCCGCAGGAAGCAGATGGGACACCGGGGAGCTGTTTTTT.

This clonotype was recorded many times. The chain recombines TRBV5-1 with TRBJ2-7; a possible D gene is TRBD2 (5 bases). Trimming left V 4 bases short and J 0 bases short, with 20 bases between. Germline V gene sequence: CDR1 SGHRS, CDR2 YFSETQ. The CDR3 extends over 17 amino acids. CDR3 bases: TGCGCCAGCAGCCTCAATGCGGCGGGTTCAAGCTCCTACGAGCAGTACTTC. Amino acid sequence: CASSLNAAGSSSYEQYF.

The CDR3 spells CASSYSNRALNTEAFF. The CDR3 coding sequence is TGTGCCAGCAGTTACTCGAACAGGGCCCTGAACACTGAAGCTTTCTTT. J is TRBJ1-1 and V is TRBV6-6; a weak D match, TRBD1 (6 bases). This CDR3 has 16 residues. Germline V gives CDR1 MNHNY, CDR2 SVGAGI (reference sequence). V lost 0 bases, J lost 0 bases, and 11 bases lay in between.

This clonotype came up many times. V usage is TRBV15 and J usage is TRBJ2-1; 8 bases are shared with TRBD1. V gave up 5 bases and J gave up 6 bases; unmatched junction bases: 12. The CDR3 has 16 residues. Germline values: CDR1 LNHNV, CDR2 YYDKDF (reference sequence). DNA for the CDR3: TGTGCCACCAGCGTTCGGGCGGACAGGGCAGGCAATGAGCAGTTCTTC. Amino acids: CATSVRADRAGNEQFF.

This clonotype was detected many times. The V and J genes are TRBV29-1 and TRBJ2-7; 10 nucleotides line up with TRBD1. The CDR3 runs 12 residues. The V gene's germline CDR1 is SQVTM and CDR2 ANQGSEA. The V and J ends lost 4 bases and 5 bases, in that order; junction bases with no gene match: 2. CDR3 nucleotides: TGCAGCGTTGGGGACAGGGGACACGAGCAGTACTTC. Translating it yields CSVGDRGHEQYF.

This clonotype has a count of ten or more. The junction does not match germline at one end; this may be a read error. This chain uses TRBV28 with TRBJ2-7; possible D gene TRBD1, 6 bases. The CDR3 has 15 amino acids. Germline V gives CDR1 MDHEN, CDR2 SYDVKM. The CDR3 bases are TGTGCCAGCAGTGGCGCTTTCAGGGGTACCTACGAACAGTACTTC. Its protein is CASSGAFRGTYEQYF.

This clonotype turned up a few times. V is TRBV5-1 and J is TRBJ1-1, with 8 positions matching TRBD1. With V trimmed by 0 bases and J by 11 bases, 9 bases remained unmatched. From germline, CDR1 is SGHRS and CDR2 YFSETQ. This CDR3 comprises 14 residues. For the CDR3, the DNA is TGCGCCAGCAGCTTGGAGGTGACAGGGGACGTTGCTTTCTTT. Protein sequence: CASSLEVTGDVAFF.

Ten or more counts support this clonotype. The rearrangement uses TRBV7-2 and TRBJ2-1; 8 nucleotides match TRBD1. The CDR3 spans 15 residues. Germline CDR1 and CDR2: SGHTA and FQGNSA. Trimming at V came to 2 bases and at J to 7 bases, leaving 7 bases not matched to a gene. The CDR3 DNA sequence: TGTGCCAGCAGCTTATCAGGGGGCGGTGGGAATGAGCAGTTCTTC. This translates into CASSLSGGGGNEQFF.

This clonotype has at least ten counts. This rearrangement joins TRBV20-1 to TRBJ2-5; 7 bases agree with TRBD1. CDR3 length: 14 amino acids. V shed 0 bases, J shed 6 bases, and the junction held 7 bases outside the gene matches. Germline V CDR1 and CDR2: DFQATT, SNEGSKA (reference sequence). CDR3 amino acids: CSAREGDSQKTQYF. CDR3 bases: TGCAGTGCTAGAGAAGGGGACAGTCAGAAGACCCAGTACTTC.

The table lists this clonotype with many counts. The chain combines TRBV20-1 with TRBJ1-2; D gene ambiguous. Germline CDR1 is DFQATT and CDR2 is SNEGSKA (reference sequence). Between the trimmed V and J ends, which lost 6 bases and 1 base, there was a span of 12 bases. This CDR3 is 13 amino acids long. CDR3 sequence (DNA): TGCAGTGCCCCAGTCGGGGTTAACTATGGCTACACCTTC. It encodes CSAPVGVNYGYTF.

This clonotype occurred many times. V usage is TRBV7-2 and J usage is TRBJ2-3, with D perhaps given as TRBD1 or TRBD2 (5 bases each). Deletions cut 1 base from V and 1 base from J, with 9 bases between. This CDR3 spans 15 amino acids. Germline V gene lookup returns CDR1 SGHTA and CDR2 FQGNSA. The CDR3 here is CASSLVGTGTDTQYF. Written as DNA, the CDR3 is TGTGCCAGCAGCTTAGTAGGGACGGGCACAGATACGCAGTATTTT.

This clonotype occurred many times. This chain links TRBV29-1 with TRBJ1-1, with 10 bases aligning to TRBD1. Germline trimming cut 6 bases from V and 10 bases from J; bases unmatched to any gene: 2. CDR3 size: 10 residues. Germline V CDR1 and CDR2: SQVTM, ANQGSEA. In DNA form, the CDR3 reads TGCAGCGTGAGGGACAGGGGAGCTTTCTTT. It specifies CSVRDRGAFF.

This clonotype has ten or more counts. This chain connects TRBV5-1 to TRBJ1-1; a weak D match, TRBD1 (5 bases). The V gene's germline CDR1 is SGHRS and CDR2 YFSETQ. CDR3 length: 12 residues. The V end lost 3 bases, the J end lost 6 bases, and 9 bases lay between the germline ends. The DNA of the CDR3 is TGCGCCAGCAGCTCAGGGACCCCTGAAGCTTTCTTT. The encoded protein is CASSSGTPEAFF. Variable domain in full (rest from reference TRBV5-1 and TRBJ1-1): KAGVTQTPRYLIKTRGQQVTLSCSPISGHRSVSWYQQTPGQGLQFLFEYFSETQRNKGNFPGRFSGRQFSNSRSEMNVSTLELGDSALYLCASSSGTPEAFFGQGTRLTVV.

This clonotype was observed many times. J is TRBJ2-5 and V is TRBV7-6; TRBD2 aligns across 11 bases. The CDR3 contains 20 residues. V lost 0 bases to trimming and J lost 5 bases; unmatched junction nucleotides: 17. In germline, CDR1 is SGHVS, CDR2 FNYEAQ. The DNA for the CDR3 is TGTGCCAGCAGCTTAGCGATGGGGGATACTAGCGGGGGCGAGGTGGAGACCCAGTACTTC. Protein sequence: CASSLAMGDTSGGEVETQYF.

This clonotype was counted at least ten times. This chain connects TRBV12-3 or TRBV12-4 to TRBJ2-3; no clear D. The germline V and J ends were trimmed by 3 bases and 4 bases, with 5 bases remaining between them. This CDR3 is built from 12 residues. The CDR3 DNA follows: TGTGCCAGCAGTTTCAGTCCAGATACGCAGTATTTT. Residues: CASSFSPDTQYF.